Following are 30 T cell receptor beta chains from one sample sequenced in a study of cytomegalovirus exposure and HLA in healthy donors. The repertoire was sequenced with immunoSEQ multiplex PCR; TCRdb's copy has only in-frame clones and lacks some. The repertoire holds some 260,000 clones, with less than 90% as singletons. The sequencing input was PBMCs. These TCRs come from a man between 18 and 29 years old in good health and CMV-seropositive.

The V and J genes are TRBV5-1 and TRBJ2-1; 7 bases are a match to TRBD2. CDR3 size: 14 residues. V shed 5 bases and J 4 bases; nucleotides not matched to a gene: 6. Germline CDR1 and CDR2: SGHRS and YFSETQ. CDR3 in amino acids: CASSTERDYNEQFF. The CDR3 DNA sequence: TGCGCCAGCAGTACCGAGCGGGATTACAATGAGCAGTTCTTC.

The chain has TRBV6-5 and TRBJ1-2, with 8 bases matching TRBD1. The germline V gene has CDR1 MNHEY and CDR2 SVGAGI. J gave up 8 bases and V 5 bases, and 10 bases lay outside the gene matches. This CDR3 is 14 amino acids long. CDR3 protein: CASSKITGGEGYTF. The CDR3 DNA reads TGTGCCAGCAGTAAAATTACAGGGGGAGAAGGCTACACCTTC.

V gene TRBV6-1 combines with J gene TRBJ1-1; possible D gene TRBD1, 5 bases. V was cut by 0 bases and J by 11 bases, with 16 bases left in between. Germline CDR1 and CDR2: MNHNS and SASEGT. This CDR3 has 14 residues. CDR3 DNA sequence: TGTGCCAGCAGTGAAGCGAGGACGGGGGGGAAGGCTTTCTTT. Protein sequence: CASSEARTGGKAFF.

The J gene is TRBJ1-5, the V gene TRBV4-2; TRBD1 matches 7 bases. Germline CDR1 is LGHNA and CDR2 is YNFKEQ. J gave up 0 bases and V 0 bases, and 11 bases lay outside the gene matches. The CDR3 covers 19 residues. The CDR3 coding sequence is TGTGCCAGCAGCCAAGAGGTGGGGGCAGGGGGTTATAGCAATCAGCCCCAGCATTTT. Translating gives CASSQEVGAGGYSNQPQHF.

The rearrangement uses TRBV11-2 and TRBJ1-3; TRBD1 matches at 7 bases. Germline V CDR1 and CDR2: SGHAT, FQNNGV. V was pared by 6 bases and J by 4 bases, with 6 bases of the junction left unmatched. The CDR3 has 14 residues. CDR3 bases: TGTGCCAGCAGATCACAGGGGTCCGGAAACACCATATATTTT. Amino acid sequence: CASRSQGSGNTIYF.

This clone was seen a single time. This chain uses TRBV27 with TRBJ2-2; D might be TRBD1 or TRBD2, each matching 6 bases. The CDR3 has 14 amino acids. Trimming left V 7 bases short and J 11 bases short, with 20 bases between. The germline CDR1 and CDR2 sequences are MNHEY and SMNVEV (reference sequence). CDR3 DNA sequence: TGTGCCAGCACCAACAGGGTCGGGGGAGGAGAGCTGTTTTTT. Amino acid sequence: CASTNRVGGGELFF.

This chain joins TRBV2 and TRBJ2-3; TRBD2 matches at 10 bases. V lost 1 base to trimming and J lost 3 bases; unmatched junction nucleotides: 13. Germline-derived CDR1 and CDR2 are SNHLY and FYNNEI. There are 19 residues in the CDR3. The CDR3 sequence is CASSEGLAGANFNTDTQYF. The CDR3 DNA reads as TGTGCCAGCAGTGAAGGGCTAGCGGGAGCGAATTTTAATACAGATACGCAGTATTTT.

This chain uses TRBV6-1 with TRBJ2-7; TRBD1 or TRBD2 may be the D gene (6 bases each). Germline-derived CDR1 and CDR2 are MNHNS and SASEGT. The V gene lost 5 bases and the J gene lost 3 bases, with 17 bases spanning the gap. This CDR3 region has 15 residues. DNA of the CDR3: TGTGCCAGCAGTCCCAACTCCGGGGGCTACTACGAGCAGTACTTC. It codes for CASSPNSGGYYEQYF.

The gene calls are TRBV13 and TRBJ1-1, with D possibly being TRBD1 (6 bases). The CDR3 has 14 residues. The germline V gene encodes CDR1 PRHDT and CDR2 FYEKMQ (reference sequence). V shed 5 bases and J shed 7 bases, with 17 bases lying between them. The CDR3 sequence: CASSTRLGHLEAFF. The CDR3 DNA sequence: TGTGCCAGCAGCACGCGCCTGGGACATCTTGAAGCTTTCTTT.

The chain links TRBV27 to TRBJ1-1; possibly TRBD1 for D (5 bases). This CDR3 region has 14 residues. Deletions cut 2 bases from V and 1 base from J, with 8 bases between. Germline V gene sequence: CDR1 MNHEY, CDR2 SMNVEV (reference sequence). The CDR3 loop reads CASSLTGSNTEAFF. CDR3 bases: TGTGCCAGCAGTTTAACAGGATCGAACACTGAAGCTTTCTTT.

The CDR3 region has the DNA TGTGCCTGGACCCCCGGGCTAGCGGCCATAGAGGGAGCCTACGAGCAGTACTTC. Translation: CAWTPGLAAIEGAYEQYF. The J gene is TRBJ2-7, the V gene TRBV30; 7 nucleotides match TRBD2. CDR1 is GTSNPN and CDR2 is SVGIG in the germline V gene (reference sequence). V trimming: 4 bases; J trimming: 2 bases; junction bases outside the gene matches: 20. The CDR3 extends over 18 amino acids. The variable domain in full, completed from reference TRBV30 and TRBJ2-7, reads SQTIHQWPATLVQPVGSPLSLECTVEGTSNPNLYWYRQAAGRGLQLLFYSVGIGQISSEVPQNLSASRPQDRQFILSSKKLLLSDSGFYLCAWTPGLAAIEGAYEQYFGPGTRLTVT.

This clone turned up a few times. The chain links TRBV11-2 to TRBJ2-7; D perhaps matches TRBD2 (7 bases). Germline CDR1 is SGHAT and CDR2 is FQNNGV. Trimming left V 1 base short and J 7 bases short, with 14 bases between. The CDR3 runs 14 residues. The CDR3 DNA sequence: TGTGCCAGCAGCTTAGCTCGGGGGGCGTATGAGCAGTACTTC. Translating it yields CASSLARGAYEQYF. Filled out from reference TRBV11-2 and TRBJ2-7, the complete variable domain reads EAGVAQSPRYKIIEKRQSVAFWCNPISGHATLYWYQQILGQGPKLLIQFQNNGVVDDSQLPKDRFSAERLKGVDSTLKIQPAKLEDSAVYLCASSLARGAYEQYFGPGTRLTVT.

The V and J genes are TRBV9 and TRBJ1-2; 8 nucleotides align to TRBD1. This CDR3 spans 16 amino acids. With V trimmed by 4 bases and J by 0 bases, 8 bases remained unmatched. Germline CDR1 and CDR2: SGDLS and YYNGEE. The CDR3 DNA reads TGTGCCAGCAGCCAGGGGGCAGATTCCGCTAACTATGGCTACACCTTC. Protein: CASSQGADSANYGYTF.

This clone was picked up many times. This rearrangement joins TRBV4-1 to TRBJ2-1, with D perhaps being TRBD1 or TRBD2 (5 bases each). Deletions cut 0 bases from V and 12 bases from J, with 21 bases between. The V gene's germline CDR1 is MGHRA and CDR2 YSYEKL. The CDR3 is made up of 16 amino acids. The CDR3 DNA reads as TGCGCCAGCAGCCAAGACGGGACGACGGACGATCTAGGGCAGTTCTTC. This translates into CASSQDGTTDDLGQFF.

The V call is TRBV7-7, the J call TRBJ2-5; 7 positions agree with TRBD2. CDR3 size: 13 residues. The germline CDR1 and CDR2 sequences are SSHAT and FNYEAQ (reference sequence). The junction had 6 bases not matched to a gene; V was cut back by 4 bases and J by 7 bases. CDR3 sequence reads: CASSSSGAATQYF. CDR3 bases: TGTGCCAGCAGCTCCAGCGGGGCCGCGACCCAGTACTTC. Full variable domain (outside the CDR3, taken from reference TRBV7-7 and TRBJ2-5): GAGVSQSPRYKVTKRGQDVTLRCDPISSHATLYWYQQALGQGPEFLTYFNYEAQPDKSGLPSDRFSAERPEGSISTLTIQRTEQRDSAMYRCASSSSGAATQYFGPGTRLLVL.

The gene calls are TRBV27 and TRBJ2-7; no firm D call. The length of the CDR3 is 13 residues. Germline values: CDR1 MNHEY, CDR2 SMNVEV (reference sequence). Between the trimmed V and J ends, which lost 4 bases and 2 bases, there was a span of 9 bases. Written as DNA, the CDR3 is TGTGCCAGCAGTTACGCAGCCGCCTACGAGCAGTACTTC. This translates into CASSYAAAYEQYF.

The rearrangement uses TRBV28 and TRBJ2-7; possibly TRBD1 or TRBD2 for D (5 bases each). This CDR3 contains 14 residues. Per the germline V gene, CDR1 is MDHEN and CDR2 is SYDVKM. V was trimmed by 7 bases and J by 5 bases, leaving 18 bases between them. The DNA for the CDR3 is TGTGCCAGCACCCCCCTGTGGAGAGGGGACGAGCAGTACTTC. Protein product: CASTPLWRGDEQYF.

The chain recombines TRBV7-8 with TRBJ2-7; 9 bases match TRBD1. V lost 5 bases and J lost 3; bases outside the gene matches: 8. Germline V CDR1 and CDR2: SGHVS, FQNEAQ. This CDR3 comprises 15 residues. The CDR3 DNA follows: TGTGCCAGCAGCCCCCGGACAGGGGCGGTCTACGAGCAGTACTTC. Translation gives CASSPRTGAVYEQYF.

The CDR3 bases are TGTGCCAGCACGACTAGCGGGAGTGGCAATGAGCAGTTCTTC. Its protein is CASTTSGSGNEQFF. The chain joins TRBV27 to TRBJ2-1; 12 bases align to TRBD2. This CDR3 has 14 residues. Germline V gene lookup returns CDR1 MNHEY and CDR2 SMNVEV (reference sequence). V shed 7 bases, J shed 6 bases, and the junction held 4 bases outside the gene matches.

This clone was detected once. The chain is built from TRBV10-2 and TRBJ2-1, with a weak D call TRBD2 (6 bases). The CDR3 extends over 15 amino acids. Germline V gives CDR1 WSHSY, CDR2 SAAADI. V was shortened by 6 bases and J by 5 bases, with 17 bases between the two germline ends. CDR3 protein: CASSEAGRRNNEQFF. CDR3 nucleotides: TGCGCCAGCAGCGAAGCGGGCCGTAGGAACAATGAGCAGTTCTTC.

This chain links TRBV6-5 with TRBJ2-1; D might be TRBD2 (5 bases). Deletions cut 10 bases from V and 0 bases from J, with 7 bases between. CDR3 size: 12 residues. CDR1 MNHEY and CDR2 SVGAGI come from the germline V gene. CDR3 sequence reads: CAIGSSYNEQFF. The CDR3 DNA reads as TGTGCCATAGGGAGCTCCTACAATGAGCAGTTCTTC.

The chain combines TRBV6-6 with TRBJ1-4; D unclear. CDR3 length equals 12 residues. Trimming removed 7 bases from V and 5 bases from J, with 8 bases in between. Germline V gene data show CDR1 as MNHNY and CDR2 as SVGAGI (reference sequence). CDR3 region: CASKEGNEKLFF. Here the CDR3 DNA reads TGTGCCAGCAAGGAAGGGAATGAAAAACTGTTTTTT.

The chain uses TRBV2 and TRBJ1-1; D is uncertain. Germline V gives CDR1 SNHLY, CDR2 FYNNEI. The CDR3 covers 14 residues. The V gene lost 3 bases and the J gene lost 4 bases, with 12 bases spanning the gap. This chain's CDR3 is CASSDSRRVTEAFF. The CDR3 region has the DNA TGTGCCAGCAGTGATTCACGACGGGTCACTGAAGCTTTCTTT. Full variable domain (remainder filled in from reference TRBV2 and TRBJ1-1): EPEVTQTPSHQVTQMGQEVILRCVPISNHLYFYWYRQILGQKVEFLVSFYNNEISEKSEIFDDQFSVERPDGSNFTLKIRSTKLEDSAMYFCASSDSRRVTEAFFGQGTRLTVV.

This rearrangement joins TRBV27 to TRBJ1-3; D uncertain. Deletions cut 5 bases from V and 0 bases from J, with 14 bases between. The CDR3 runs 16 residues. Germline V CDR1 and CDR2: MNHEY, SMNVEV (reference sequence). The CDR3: CASSPSGRFSGNTIYF. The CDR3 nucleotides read TGTGCCAGCAGTCCGTCGGGGAGGTTCTCTGGAAACACCATATATTTT.

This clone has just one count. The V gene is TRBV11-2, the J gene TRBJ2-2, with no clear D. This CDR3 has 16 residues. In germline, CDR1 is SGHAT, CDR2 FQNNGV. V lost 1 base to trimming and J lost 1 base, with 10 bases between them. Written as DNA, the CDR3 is TGTGCCAGCAGCTTAGTACTTCAAAAGAACACCGGGGAGCTGTTTTTT. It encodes CASSLVLQKNTGELFF.

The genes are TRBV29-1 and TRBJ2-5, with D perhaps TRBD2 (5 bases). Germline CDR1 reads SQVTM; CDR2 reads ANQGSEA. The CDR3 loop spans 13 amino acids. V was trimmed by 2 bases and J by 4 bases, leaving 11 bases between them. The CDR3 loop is CSVELGVRETQYF. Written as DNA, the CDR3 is TGCAGCGTTGAACTGGGAGTGCGAGAGACCCAGTACTTC.

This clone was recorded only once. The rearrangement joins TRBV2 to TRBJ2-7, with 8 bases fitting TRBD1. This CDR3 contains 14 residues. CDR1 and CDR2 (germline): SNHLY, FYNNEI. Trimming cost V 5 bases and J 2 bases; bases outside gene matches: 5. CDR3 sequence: CASSLGQAPYEQYF. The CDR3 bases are TGTGCCAGCAGTTTGGGACAGGCCCCCTACGAGCAGTACTTC.

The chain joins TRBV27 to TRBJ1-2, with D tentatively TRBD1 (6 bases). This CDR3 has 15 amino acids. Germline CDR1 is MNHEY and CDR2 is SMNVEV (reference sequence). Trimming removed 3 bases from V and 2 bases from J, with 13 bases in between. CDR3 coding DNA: TGTGCCAGCAGTTTTTCGGTAGGGGGAAACTATGGCTACACCTTC. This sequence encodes CASSFSVGGNYGYTF.

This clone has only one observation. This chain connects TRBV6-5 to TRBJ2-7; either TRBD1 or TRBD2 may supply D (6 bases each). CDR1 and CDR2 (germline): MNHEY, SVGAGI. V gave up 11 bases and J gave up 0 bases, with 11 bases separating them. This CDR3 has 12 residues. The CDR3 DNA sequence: TGTGCCGTAGGGGGGCACTCCTACGAGCAGTACTTC. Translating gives CAVGGHSYEQYF.

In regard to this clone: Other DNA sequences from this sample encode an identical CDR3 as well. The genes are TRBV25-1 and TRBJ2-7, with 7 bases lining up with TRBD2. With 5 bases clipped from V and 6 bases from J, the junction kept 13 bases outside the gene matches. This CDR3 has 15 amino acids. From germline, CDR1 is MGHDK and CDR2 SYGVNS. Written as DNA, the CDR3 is TGTGCCAGCAGTTTGAGACTAGCCTTTCAAGGCGAGCAGTACTTC. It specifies CASSLRLAFQGEQYF.